A selection of T cell receptor beta chains follows, all from one sample in a study of blood T cell repertoires in COVID-19. Here immunoSEQ multiplex PCR was the method, and the copy in TCRdb shows in-frame clones only, minus some. Among some 230,000 clones, about 80% were seen once, and the ten largest hold approximately 2.9%. Sequenced: peripheral blood. All receptors come from a woman aged 30 to 39 who had recovered from COVID-19. Both conserved end residues are part of each CDR3. D genes are given only for firm matches. Size tells how often a clone was seen (once, few, many) or the class of an expanded clone, and some rows leave it out.

clone_size d_call j_call v_call cdr3_nt cdr3_aa
. . TRBJ2-2 TRBV5-8 TGTGCCAGCATTCGGCAGCGGAAGAACACCGGGGAGCTGTTTTTT CASIRQRKNTGELFF
. TRBD2 TRBJ2-2 TRBV28 TGTGCCAGCAGACCCGGGGGACTAGCGGGGAACACCGGGGAGCTGTTTTTT CASRPGGLAGNTGELFF
few . TRBJ1-5 TRBV10-3 TGTGCCATCAGTGGTGGATTGGGCCAGCCCCAGCATTTT CAISGGLGQPQHF
. TRBD1 TRBJ2-7 TRBV9 TGTGCCAGCAGCGTAACTCCCCAGGGGGACGAGCAGTACTTC CASSVTPQGDEQYF
. . TRBJ1-3 TRBV29-1 TGCAGCGTTGATCGGGGAAACACCATATATTTT CSVDRGNTIYF
. TRBD2 TRBJ2-5 TRBV2 TGTGCCAGCAGTGATCAGCGGGACGGGACCCAGTACTTC CASSDQRDGTQYF
. TRBD2 TRBJ2-7 TRBV9 TGTGCCAGCAGCGTAGGGACTAGCGGGAGGGCCGACTACGAGCAGTACTTC CASSVGTSGRADYEQYF
. TRBD2 TRBJ2-7 TRBV3-1/TRBV3-2 TGTGCCAGCAGCCAAGTGTACGGGGGGACCCGGGAGCAGTACTTC CASSQVYGGTREQYF
. TRBD1 TRBJ1-4 TRBV6-6 TGTGCCAGCAGCGAACAGGGGGCAGAGGAAAAACTGTTTTTT CASSEQGAEEKLFF
. . TRBJ1-2 TRBV11-2 TGTGCCAGCAGCGCAAACCGGGGGGGGCGAGGCTATGGCTACACCTTC CASSANRGGRGYGYTF
. . TRBJ1-5 TRBV28 TGTGCCAGTACCTACAGGGTTCCCAATCAGCCCCAGCATTTT CASTYRVPNQPQHF
. TRBD1 TRBJ1-2 TRBV2 TGTGCCAGCCTCAGTGATCAGGGGGCCTATGGCTACACCTTC CASLSDQGAYGYTF
. . TRBJ2-7 TRBV6-5 TGTGCCAGCAGGGGGAACTCGGGGAATTCCTACGAGCAGTACTTC CASRGNSGNSYEQYF
. . TRBJ1-6 TRBV30 TGTGCCTGGAGGCCAGGGTCTAATAATTCACCCCTCCACTTT CAWRPGSNNSPLHF
. TRBD2 TRBJ2-1 TRBV30 TGTGCCTGGAGTCATACTAGCGACGGTGAGCAGTTCTTC CAWSHTSDGEQFF
. . TRBJ2-1 TRBV28 TGTGCCAGCAGTGACCGGGGTGCCTACAATGAGCAGTTCTTC CASSDRGAYNEQFF
few TRBD2 TRBJ2-2 TRBV2 TGTGCCAGCAGTTGGCTAGCGGGGACGGGGACCGGGGAGCTGTTTTTT CASSWLAGTGTGELFF
. TRBD1 TRBJ2-1 TRBV10-1 TGCGCCAGCAGCTTGGACAGGGGACATGAGCAGTTCTTC CASSLDRGHEQFF
. TRBD1 TRBJ1-1 TRBV5-5 TGTGCCAGCAGCCACGAGCTTAGACAGGGAAGAACAACTGAAGCTTTCTTT CASSHELRQGRTTEAFF
. TRBD2 TRBJ2-1 TRBV7-9 TGTGCCAGCAGCTTTACTAGCGGGAGATCCTACAATGAGCAGTTCTTC CASSFTSGRSYNEQFF
. TRBD2 TRBJ2-4 TRBV10-2 TGCGCCAGCAGTGAGTCGGCTTGGGGGAGGGCCATTGACATTCAGTACTTC CASSESAWGRAIDIQYF
. . TRBJ1-5 TRBV9 TGTGCCAGCAGCGCATCTAGTCGGGGGGATCAGCCCCAGCATTTT CASSASSRGDQPQHF
. TRBD1 TRBJ2-2 TRBV9 TGTGCCAGCAGCGTAGCCCTGACAGGGGGCCGGACCGGGGAGCTGTTTTTT CASSVALTGGRTGELFF
. TRBD1 TRBJ2-6 TRBV7-9 TGTGCCAGCATCGGCCGATGGACAGGGGGGACTCGTGGGGCCAACGTCCTGACTTTC CASIGRWTGGTRGANVLTF
. . TRBJ2-4 TRBV21-1 TGTGCCAGCAGCAAAGCGGTAGATATAATAGCCAAAAACATTCAGTACTTC CASSKAVDIIAKNIQYF
. . TRBJ2-3 TRBV30 TGTGCCTGGAGAAACCAGGGGTACACAGATACGCAGTATTTT CAWRNQGYTDTQYF
. TRBD1 TRBJ1-2 TRBV2 TGTGCCAGCATGGGGAGGGACAGGCACTATGGCTACACCTTC CASMGRDRHYGYTF
. . TRBJ1-2 TRBV6-5 TGTGCCAGCAGTTCCCACAGGGCTGGTGGCTACACCTTC CASSSHRAGGYTF
. TRBD1 TRBJ1-2 TRBV28 TGTGCCAGCAGTTCTCCGGGACAGGATAACTATGGCTACACCTTC CASSSPGQDNYGYTF
. TRBD1 TRBJ1-5 TRBV2 TGTGCCAGCAAGGGACAGGGCCATCAGCCCCAGCATTTT CASKGQGHQPQHF
. TRBD2 TRBJ2-2 TRBV2 TGTGCCAGCACGCGGCGGGAGAGAACCGGGGAGCTGTTTTTT CASTRRERTGELFF
. TRBD2 TRBJ2-5 TRBV7-7 TGTGCTAGCAGCTTAGCGCTAGGACTAGCGGGTGGAGAGACCCAGTACTTC CASSLALGLAGGETQYF
. TRBD1 TRBJ1-2 TRBV11-2 TGTGCCAGCAGTCCTACCGGGACAGGGACTGACTATGGCTACACCTTC CASSPTGTGTDYGYTF
few . TRBJ1-6 TRBV3-1/TRBV3-2 TGTGCCAGCAGCGAGGGGGATTCACCCCTCCACTTT CASSEGDSPLHF
. . TRBJ2-1 TRBV9 TGTGCCAGCAGCGACGACAGAGCGGGCAATGAGCAGTTCTTC CASSDDRAGNEQFF
. TRBD1 TRBJ2-1 TRBV10-3 TGTGCCATCAGAGGGACAGGGGGCACTGAGCAGTTCTTC CAIRGTGGTEQFF
. TRBD2 TRBJ2-7 TRBV4-2 TGTGCCAGCAGCCAAGATCTACTAGCGCGATATTCTTCCTACGAGCAGTACTTC CASSQDLLARYSSYEQYF
. TRBD2 TRBJ2-3 TRBV5-6 TGTGCCAGCAGCTTGCCCCCTGGTAGCGGGAGGGCAGATACGCAGTATTTT CASSLPPGSGRADTQYF
. . TRBJ2-7 TRBV27 TGTGCCAGCAGTTTAGCAGGCGGACAGAGCTCCTACGAGCAGTACTTC CASSLAGGQSSYEQYF
. . TRBJ1-2 TRBV27 TGTGCCAGCATGGGGGGGGGTGGTGGCTACACCTTC CASMGGGGGYTF
. TRBD1 TRBJ2-1 TRBV27 TGTGCCAGCAGTTTTTATACAGGGGGGAGTGCGTTCTTC CASSFYTGGSAFF
. . TRBJ2-3 TRBV3-1/TRBV3-2 TGTGCCAGCAGCCAAGATGGGAGCGGCCGAGCGGTAGATACGCAGTATTTT CASSQDGSGRAVDTQYF
. . TRBJ1-4 TRBV21-1 TGTGCCAGCAGCAAGCCGCAGGGAACTAATGAAAAACTGTTTTTT CASSKPQGTNEKLFF
. TRBD1 TRBJ1-2 TRBV29-1 TGCAGCGTTGTCACAGGGGGCTTCGTCTATGGCTACACCTTC CSVVTGGFVYGYTF
. TRBD2 TRBJ2-7 TRBV5-4 TGTGCCAGCAGCTTACTAGCGGGAGGGATTGGGGAGCAGTACTTC CASSLLAGGIGEQYF
. . TRBJ2-5 TRBV11-2 TGTGCCAGCAGCTCAAACAAGGGGCCAGAGACCCAGTACTTC CASSSNKGPETQYF
once TRBD1 TRBJ2-5 TRBV13 TGTGCCAGCAGTTCCGAGGGGGCGTCCGTAAAGACCCAGTACTTC CASSSEGASVKTQYF
. TRBD2 TRBJ2-3 TRBV6-1 TGTGCCAGCAGTGAACGCCCTCGACTAGCGGGAGCGACAGATACGCAGTATTTT CASSERPRLAGATDTQYF
few TRBD2 TRBJ2-1 TRBV2 TGTGCCAGCAGGGCCCATGCGGGAGGGGCCTACAATGAGCAGTTCTTC CASRAHAGGAYNEQFF
. . TRBJ2-1 TRBV5-1 TGCGCCAGCAGCCCCCGACCCGATGGGAGCAATGAGCAGTTCTTC CASSPRPDGSNEQFF
once TRBD2 TRBJ2-3 TRBV19 TGTGCCAGTAGTATCCTCACTAGCGGGAGCACAGATACGCAGTATTTT CASSILTSGSTDTQYF
. . TRBJ1-4 TRBV28 TGTGCCAGCAGTTTAGACAGCAGTGGAGAACTGTTTTTT CASSLDSSGELFF
. TRBD2 TRBJ2-1 TRBV5-1 TGCGCCAGCAGCTTGATGGCGGGAGCGGGGAGGGCTGAGCAGTTCTTC CASSLMAGAGRAEQFF
. TRBD2 TRBJ2-7 TRBV9 TGTGCCAGCAGCGTAATGCCTAGCGGTGCCTACGAGCAGTACTTC CASSVMPSGAYEQYF
. . TRBJ1-4 TRBV2 TGTGCCAGCAGTGAACCCCCAGAATTTGGTGAAAAACTGTTTTTT CASSEPPEFGEKLFF
. TRBD1 TRBJ1-2 TRBV5-6 TGTGCCAGCAGCCCGGGACAGGCTAGTGGATCGAACTATGGCTACACCTTC CASSPGQASGSNYGYTF